This is a list of T cell receptor beta chains from one sample in a study of cytomegalovirus exposure and HLA in healthy donors. Assay: immunoSEQ multiplex PCR; the TCRdb copy retains only in-frame clones and omits some. The sample has approximately 93,000 clones; approximately 80% are singletons. The sample comprised PBMCs. These receptor sequences come from a male donor in good health and CMV-seropositive. The CDR3 runs from the conserved cysteine through the conserved F or W. Fields, in order: J gene, D gene, V gene, clone size, CDR3 protein, CDR3 DNA. D genes are given only for firm matches. A row's size may be missing; if present it is once, few, many or a size class.

TRBJ2-3 | NA | TRBV7-2 | NA | CASSLSTDTQYF | TGTGCCAGCAGCCTTAGCACAGATACGCAGTATTTT
TRBJ1-1 | NA | TRBV19 | NA | CASSNYISEAFF | TGTGCCAGTAGCAACTATATCTCTGAAGCTTTCTTT
TRBJ2-5 | NA | TRBV2 | NA | CASAFRGRNGETQYF | TGTGCCAGCGCATTCAGGGGTAGGAACGGGGAGACCCAGTACTTC
TRBJ2-5 | TRBD1 | TRBV5-1 | NA | CASSPRRDRGRETQYF | TGCGCCAGCAGCCCCCGCCGGGACAGGGGGCGTGAGACCCAGTACTTC
TRBJ2-1 | NA | TRBV5-1 | NA | CASSLAADAYNEQFF | TGCGCCAGCAGCTTGGCTGCGGATGCCTACAATGAGCAGTTCTTC
TRBJ1-1 | TRBD1 | TRBV27 | NA | CASSLRDRGTEAFF | TGTGCCAGCAGTCTCCGGGACAGGGGCACTGAAGCTTTCTTT
TRBJ1-1 | NA | TRBV7-3 | NA | CASSSSGEPAFF | TGTGCCAGCAGCTCCTCAGGGGAGCCCGCTTTCTTT
TRBJ2-2 | NA | TRBV5-1 | NA | CASSPRGTGELFF | TGCGCCAGCAGCCCACGGGGAACCGGGGAGCTGTTTTTT
TRBJ2-3 | TRBD2 | TRBV4-1 | once | CASSQGLAKDTQYF | TGCGCCAGCAGCCAAGGACTAGCTAAAGATACGCAGTATTTT
TRBJ1-2 | NA | TRBV5-6 | NA | CASSLSRGNYGYTF | TGTGCCAGCAGCTTGTCCCGAGGGAACTATGGCTACACCTTC
TRBJ1-2 | NA | TRBV27 | NA | CASSFDRQRGGYTF | TGTGCCAGCAGTTTTGACAGGCAACGGGGTGGCTACACCTTC
TRBJ1-1 | NA | TRBV11-2 | NA | CASSGAGVGTEAFF | TGTGCCAGCAGCGGTGCGGGTGTTGGCACTGAAGCTTTCTTT
TRBJ2-4 | NA | TRBV4-1 | NA | CASSQETPGLAKNIQYF | TGCGCCAGCAGCCAAGAAACCCCGGGACTAGCCAAAAACATTCAGTACTTC
TRBJ1-1 | NA | TRBV5-1 | NA | CDSKEFPGGTSGTEAFF | TGCGACAGCAAGGAATTCCCCGGGGGGACCTCAGGAACTGAAGCTTTCTTT
TRBJ1-6 | NA | TRBV19 | NA | CASSRTAGDPTPLHF | TGTGCCAGTAGTCGGACTGCGGGGGATCCCACACCCCTCCACTTT
TRBJ1-2 | NA | TRBV7-8 | NA | CASSLSNYGYTF | TGTGCCAGCAGCTTAAGCAACTATGGCTACACCTTC
TRBJ1-1 | NA | TRBV7-2 | NA | CASSPRRDTEAFF | TGTGCCAGCAGCCCGAGGCGGGACACTGAAGCTTTCTTT
TRBJ2-1 | TRBD2 | TRBV30 | NA | CAWVGLGIGEQFF | TGTGCCTGGGTGGGACTAGGTATTGGAGAGCAGTTCTTC
TRBJ1-1 | NA | TRBV14 | NA | CASSQDRNTEAFF | TGTGCCAGCAGCCAAGACAGGAACACTGAAGCTTTCTTT
TRBJ1-5 | TRBD1 | TRBV4-2 | NA | CASSRTGTDNQPQHF | TGTGCCAGCAGTCGAACCGGGACAGACAATCAGCCCCAGCATTTT
TRBJ1-6 | NA | TRBV5-4 | few | CASSPQGTYNSPLHF | TGTGCCAGCAGCCCGCAGGGAACCTATAATTCACCCCTCCACTTT
TRBJ2-7 | NA | TRBV11-2 | NA | CASSFKASSPIQNEQYF | TGTGCCAGCAGCTTTAAAGCCTCGAGCCCTATACAGAACGAGCAGTACTTC
TRBJ1-2 | TRBD1 | TRBV29-1 | NA | CSVRQGAGYGYTF | TGCAGCGTCCGACAGGGGGCTGGCTATGGCTACACCTTC
TRBJ1-5 | NA | TRBV7-2 | few | CASSLRRTRPQHF | TGTGCCAGCAGCTTACGAAGGACTAGGCCCCAGCATTTT
TRBJ1-3 | NA | TRBV6-1 | NA | CASSEEVGGGGNTIYF | TGTGCCAGCAGTGAGGAAGTCGGGGGGGGAGGAAACACCATATATTTT
TRBJ1-2 | TRBD1 | TRBV30 | NA | CAWDRGVGNYGYTF | TGTGCCTGGGACAGGGGAGTCGGAAACTATGGCTACACCTTC
TRBJ1-2 | NA | TRBV30 | NA | CAVERGYTF | TGTGCGGTGGAGAGAGGCTACACCTTC
TRBJ2-5 | TRBD1 | TRBV5-4 | NA | CASSMDRGAGETQYF | TGTGCCAGCAGCATGGACAGGGGGGCTGGAGAGACCCAGTACTTC
TRBJ1-2 | TRBD1 | TRBV5-1 | once | CASSGDRNYGYTF | TGCGCCAGCAGCGGGGACAGAAACTATGGCTACACCTTC
TRBJ1-4 | NA | TRBV28 | NA | CASSGLKGLREKLFF | TGTGCCAGCAGTGGTTTGAAGGGGCTTCGTGAAAAACTGTTTTTT
TRBJ2-5 | TRBD2 | TRBV4-2 | NA | CASSQERAGVGETQYF | TGTGCCAGCAGCCAAGAAAGAGCGGGGGTAGGAGAGACCCAGTACTTC
TRBJ2-7 | TRBD1 | TRBV7-9 | once | CASSYGQAYEQYF | TGTGCCAGCAGCTATGGACAGGCCTACGAGCAGTACTTC
TRBJ2-5 | NA | TRBV5-1 | NA | CASSLGGRGEETQYF | TGCGCCAGCAGCTTGGGGGGCAGGGGAGAAGAGACCCAGTACTTC
TRBJ2-7 | TRBD1 | TRBV5-1 | NA | CASSSGTGVEQYF | TGCGCCAGCAGCTCCGGGACAGGGGTTGAGCAGTACTTC
TRBJ1-4 | NA | TRBV29-1 | few | CSVGLDTVVEKLFF | TGCAGCGTTGGCCTGGACACCGTCGTTGAAAAACTGTTTTTT